Presented here are 28 T cell receptor beta chains from one specimen sequenced in a study of cytomegalovirus exposure and HLA in healthy donors. Both 60 Vbeta primers and 13 Jbeta primers went into the PCR. The protocol was immunoSEQ multiplex PCR, while the TCRdb copy is restricted to in-frame clones and leaves out a portion. The sample lists about 120,000 clones, 80% occurring once. Specimen: PBMCs. These receptors all stem from a female donor in good health and CMV-seropositive.

The chain carries TRBV9 and TRBJ2-1; 8 nucleotides line up with TRBD2. In germline, CDR1 is SGDLS, CDR2 YYNGEE. J lost 9 bases, V lost 0 bases, and 5 bases had no gene match. The CDR3 is 14 residues long. The CDR3 coding sequence is TGTGCCAGCAGCGTAGCGGGGGGGCCAGGTGAGCAGTTCTTC. It translates to CASSVAGGPGEQFF.

This clone has a handful of counts. V usage is TRBV18 and J usage is TRBJ2-7; TRBD1 matches at 8 bases. The CDR3 consists of 14 residues. J gave up 1 base and V 3 bases, and 2 bases lay outside the gene matches. Germline values: CDR1 KGHSH, CDR2 LQKENI. The CDR3 loop reads CASSPGQESYEQYF. The DNA of the CDR3 is TGTGCCAGCTCACCGGGACAGGAGTCCTACGAGCAGTACTTC.

The chain joins TRBV30 to TRBJ1-6; a weak D match, TRBD1 (5 bases). The CDR3 consists of 14 residues. V was clipped by 2 bases and J by 14 bases, with 19 bases between them. Germline CDR1 and CDR2: GTSNPN and SVGIG (reference sequence). Here the CDR3 reads CAWSPILWGRALHF. In DNA, the CDR3 is TGTGCCTGGAGTCCCATCCTATGGGGCAGGGCCCTCCACTTT. Using reference TRBV30 and TRBJ1-6 for the parts outside the CDR3, the full variable domain is SQTIHQWPATLVQPVGSPLSLECTVEGTSNPNLYWYRQAAGRGLQLLFYSVGIGQISSEVPQNLSASRPQDRQFILSSKKLLLSDSGFYLCAWSPILWGRALHFGNGTRLTVT.

This rearrangement joins TRBV5-1 to TRBJ2-1; no definite D call. CDR1 and CDR2 (germline): SGHRS, YFSETQ. The CDR3 runs 14 residues. V gave up 0 bases and J gave up 3 bases, with 7 bases separating them. CDR3 in amino acids: CASSLVADYNEQFF. CDR3 nucleotides: TGCGCCAGCAGCTTGGTGGCGGACTACAATGAGCAGTTCTTC.

The genes are TRBV6-5 and TRBJ1-2; 9 nucleotides align to TRBD1. V lost 0 bases and J lost 7; bases outside the gene matches: 3. This CDR3 has 14 residues. Germline-derived CDR1 and CDR2 are MNHEY and SVGAGI. CDR3 nucleotide sequence: TGTGCCAGCAGTTACTCCACAGGGGGCCGTGGCTACACCTTC. Translation gives CASSYSTGGRGYTF.

The rearrangement links TRBV7-2 to TRBJ2-7; 8 bases map to TRBD2. After removal of 2 bases from V and 6 bases from J, the junction contained 9 bases not matched to a gene. CDR1 and CDR2 from the germline V gene are SGHTA and FQGNSA. The CDR3 loop spans 15 amino acids. The CDR3 spells CASSLKGSGVVEQYF. The CDR3 DNA is TGTGCCAGCAGCTTAAAGGGTAGCGGGGTAGTCGAGCAGTACTTC.

The chain combines TRBV5-4 with TRBJ2-7; D is perhaps TRBD2 (5 bases). The CDR3 runs 14 residues. Germline lookup yields CDR1 SGHNT and CDR2 YYREEE (reference sequence). The germline V and J ends were trimmed by 2 bases and 0 bases, with 9 bases remaining between them. The CDR3 region is CASSLGLASYEQYF. The CDR3 DNA sequence: TGTGCCAGCAGCTTAGGTCTAGCCTCCTACGAGCAGTACTTC.

V and J are TRBV25-1 and TRBJ1-2; D ambiguous. V lost 3 bases and J lost 6, with 14 bases in between. The CDR3 spans 14 residues. Germline V gives CDR1 MGHDK, CDR2 SYGVNS. CDR3: CASSDPTGWDGYTF. The CDR3 DNA reads as TGTGCCAGCAGTGACCCGACCGGGTGGGATGGCTACACCTTC.

The chain recombines TRBV7-3 with TRBJ2-2; TRBD2 matches 11 bases. CDR1 is SGHTA, CDR2 FQGTGA, per germline. CDR3 length equals 16 residues. V was clipped by 4 bases and J by 6 bases; unmatched bases: 7. The CDR3 sequence: CASSSYSGGAAGELFF. The CDR3 nucleotides are TGTGCCAGCAGCTCATATAGCGGGGGGGCCGCCGGGGAGCTGTTTTTT. Together with reference TRBV7-3 and TRBJ2-2, the CDR3 gives the full variable domain: GAGVSQTPSNKVTEKGKYVELRCDPISGHTALYWYRQSLGQGPEFLIYFQGTGAADDSGLPNDRFFAVRPEGSVSTLKIQRTERGDSAVYLCASSSYSGGAAGELFFGEGSRLTVL.

The chain links TRBV5-1 to TRBJ2-5; TRBD2 agrees at 7 bases. CDR1 and CDR2 from the germline V gene are SGHRS and YFSETQ. V lost 0 bases, J lost 2 bases, and 10 bases stayed unmatched. The CDR3 totals 17 residues. In nucleotides, the CDR3 is TGCGCCAGCAGCTTGGCCCTTTCGGGAGGCGTGCAAGAGACCCAGTACTTC. It codes for CASSLALSGGVQETQYF.

The chain has TRBV5-1 and TRBJ2-3; 12 positions agree with TRBD2. Germline V CDR1 and CDR2: SGHRS, YFSETQ. Unmatched junction bases numbered 7, after V lost 1 base and J lost 4 bases. This CDR3 comprises 17 residues. The CDR3 nucleotides read TGCGCCAGCAGCTTGAGTCTAGCGGGGGGGCTCCCAGATACGCAGTATTTT. Encoded protein: CASSLSLAGGLPDTQYF.

The rearrangement joins TRBV6-5 to TRBJ2-3; D remains ambiguous. Germline lookup yields CDR1 MNHEY and CDR2 SVGAGI. CDR3 length: 14 residues. Trimming took off 6 bases at V and 0 bases at J, with 10 bases between the two ends. The CDR3 nucleotides are TGTGCCAGCAGACCTCTTACTAGCACAGATACGCAGTATTTT. Its translation is CASRPLTSTDTQYF.

The genes are TRBV7-3 and TRBJ2-5; D might be TRBD1 (5 bases). CDR1 and CDR2 (germline): SGHTA, FQGTGA. This CDR3 is built from 13 residues. Trimming pared 2 bases from V and 7 bases from J, leaving 11 bases between. CDR3 loop: CASSLAGLVTQYF. CDR3 nucleotide sequence: TGTGCCAGCAGCTTAGCAGGGCTGGTGACCCAGTACTTC.

The rearrangement joins TRBV6-1 to TRBJ2-5, with a weak D call TRBD2 (6 bases). The germline CDR1 and CDR2 sequences are MNHNS and SASEGT. The germline V and J ends were trimmed by 6 bases and 4 bases, with 12 bases remaining between them. The CDR3 consists of 13 residues. The DNA of the CDR3 is TGTGCCAGCAGCACCCTGGGGGGAGAGACCCAGTACTTC. As protein: CASSTLGGETQYF.

This sequence joins TRBV5-4 and TRBJ2-1, with 9 nucleotides matching TRBD2. CDR1 SGHNT and CDR2 YYREEE come from the germline V gene (reference sequence). The CDR3 totals 15 residues. Losses at the gene ends were 5 bases for V and 8 bases for J; bases not matched to a gene: 11. The CDR3 protein is CASSYERGAFYEQFF. The CDR3 nucleotides read TGTGCCAGCAGTTACGAGCGGGGGGCCTTCTATGAGCAGTTCTTC.

V and J are TRBV7-8 and TRBJ1-2; perhaps TRBD1 as D (5 bases). CDR3 length: 17 amino acids. Trimming took 1 base from V and 4 from J, leaving 19 bases between them. Germline V gene data show CDR1 as SGHVS and CDR2 as FQNEAQ. The CDR3 DNA follows: TGTGCCAGCAGCTTAGGCTCTAGTCTACAGGTGGCCTATGGCTACACCTTC. Translation gives CASSLGSSLQVAYGYTF.

This clone has a handful of counts. This chain joins TRBV30 and TRBJ2-7; a possible D gene is TRBD2 (6 bases). Deletions cut 0 bases from V and 1 base from J, with 10 bases between. Per germline, CDR1 GTSNPN and CDR2 SVGIG (reference sequence). This CDR3 contains 14 residues. CDR3 DNA sequence: TGTGCCTGGAGTGTGGGGGGAACGTCCTACGAGCAGTACTTC. This gives the protein CAWSVGGTSYEQYF.

This clone showed up just once. The sample carries other DNA sequences with the same CDR3. The rearrangement uses TRBV4-2 and TRBJ1-2, with 7 positions matching TRBD1. This CDR3 has 17 amino acids. The germline V gene encodes CDR1 LGHNA and CDR2 YNFKEQ. V lost 4 bases and J lost 4; bases outside the gene matches: 15. Here the CDR3 reads CASSPGTGTGVRYGYTF. The CDR3 DNA is TGTGCCAGCAGCCCTGGAACCGGAACAGGGGTACGCTATGGCTACACCTTC.

CDR3 sequence: CASSRPTQGPTGELFF. CDR3 coding DNA: TGTGCCAGCAGCAGACCAACCCAGGGTCCCACCGGGGAGCTGTTTTTT. V and J are TRBV21-1 and TRBJ2-2; the table's D call of TRBD1 was not tested on the DNA. TRBV21-1 is given as a pseudogene. The CDR3 spans 16 residues.

The chain combines TRBV6-5 with TRBJ2-1; D might be TRBD1 (6 bases). Between the trimmed V and J ends, which lost 2 bases and 2 bases, there was a span of 10 bases. The CDR3 has 15 residues. The V gene's germline CDR1 is MNHEY and CDR2 SVGAGI. The CDR3 coding sequence is TGTGCCAGCAGTTACGGTCGACAGGCCTACAATGAGCAGTTCTTC. Translated: CASSYGRQAYNEQFF.

As concerns this clone: The identical CDR3 is also encoded by other nucleotide sequences in the sample. The chain carries TRBV7-3 and TRBJ1-1; D perhaps matches TRBD1 (5 bases). The CDR3 spans 13 residues. Trimming removed 1 base from V and 3 bases from J, with 6 bases in between. From germline, CDR1 is SGHTA and CDR2 FQGTGA. The CDR3 loop is CASSLSRDTEAFF. The CDR3 DNA is TGTGCCAGCAGCTTAAGCAGGGACACTGAAGCTTTCTTT.

J is TRBJ1-1 and V is TRBV5-1, with D perhaps matching TRBD1 (6 bases). Trimming pared 2 bases from V and 5 bases from J, leaving 10 bases between. The CDR3 is 13 amino acids. From germline, CDR1 is SGHRS and CDR2 YFSETQ. CDR3 sequence: CASSFEGGTEAFF. The CDR3 coding sequence is TGCGCCAGCAGCTTTGAGGGGGGGACTGAAGCTTTCTTT. The complete variable domain, with remaining parts taken from reference TRBV5-1 and TRBJ1-1, reads KAGVTQTPRYLIKTRGQQVTLSCSPISGHRSVSWYQQTPGQGLQFLFEYFSETQRNKGNFPGRFSGRQFSNSRSEMNVSTLELGDSALYLCASSFEGGTEAFFGQGTRLTVV.

This clone has just a few counts. The rearrangement joins TRBV28 to TRBJ2-7, with TRBD1 identical over 7 bases. The CDR3 contains 14 residues. V was clipped by 6 bases and J by 9 bases; unmatched bases: 14. CDR1 is MDHEN and CDR2 is SYDVKM in the germline V gene. Written as DNA, the CDR3 is TGTGCCAGCAGCAAGAACGACAGGGTTTTCGGGCAGTACTTC. It is translated as CASSKNDRVFGQYF.

The gene calls are TRBV2 and TRBJ1-5; D is unclear. The CDR3 spans 12 residues. Deletions cut 8 bases from V and 6 bases from J, with 11 bases between. CDR1 SNHLY and CDR2 FYNNEI come from the germline V gene. CDR3 nucleotide sequence: TGTGCCAGCGGAGGGTTCTCTCAGCCCCAGCATTTT. Its translation: CASGGFSQPQHF.

The V gene is TRBV5-6, the J gene TRBJ1-1, with D perhaps matching TRBD1 (6 bases). The germline gives CDR1 SGHDT, CDR2 YYEEEE. The CDR3 loop spans 14 amino acids. With 5 bases removed from V and 0 bases from J, the gap between germline ends came to 11 bases. CDR3 sequence reads: CASRGGPMNTEAFF. In nucleotides, the CDR3 is TGTGCCAGCAGAGGGGGACCGATGAACACTGAAGCTTTCTTT.

The chain employs TRBV9 and TRBJ2-3, with 9 bases fitting TRBD2. This CDR3 is built from 13 residues. From germline, CDR1 is SGDLS and CDR2 YYNGEE. The ends lost 7 bases at V and 2 bases at J; junction bases unmatched: 2. The chain's CDR3 is CASGTSLTDTQYF. The CDR3 coding sequence is TGTGCCAGCGGGACTAGCCTCACAGATACGCAGTATTTT. Variable domain in full (rest from reference TRBV9 and TRBJ2-3): DSGVTQTPKHLITATGQRVTLRCSPRSGDLSVYWYQQSLDQGLQFLIQYYNGEERAKGNILERFSAQQFPDLHSELNLSSLELGDSALYFCASGTSLTDTQYFGPGTRLTVL.

V gene TRBV29-1 combines with J gene TRBJ2-7, with 9 nucleotides matching TRBD1. Germline CDR1 and CDR2: SQVTM and ANQGSEA. V was clipped by 5 bases and J by 2 bases; unmatched bases: 7. The CDR3 has 14 amino acids. The CDR3 reads CSVSGTGKTYEQYF. As DNA, the CDR3 is TGCAGCGTTTCTGGGACAGGGAAAACCTACGAGCAGTACTTC.

The rearrangement uses TRBV5-8 and TRBJ2-1, with 7 bases lining up with TRBD1. J was trimmed by 9 bases and V by 5 bases; bases with no gene match: 2. Germline values: CDR1 SGHTS, CDR2 YDEGEE. The CDR3 consists of 11 residues. DNA for the CDR3: TGTGCCAGCAGGAACAGGGGTGAGCAGTTCTTC. Encoded protein: CASRNRGEQFF.